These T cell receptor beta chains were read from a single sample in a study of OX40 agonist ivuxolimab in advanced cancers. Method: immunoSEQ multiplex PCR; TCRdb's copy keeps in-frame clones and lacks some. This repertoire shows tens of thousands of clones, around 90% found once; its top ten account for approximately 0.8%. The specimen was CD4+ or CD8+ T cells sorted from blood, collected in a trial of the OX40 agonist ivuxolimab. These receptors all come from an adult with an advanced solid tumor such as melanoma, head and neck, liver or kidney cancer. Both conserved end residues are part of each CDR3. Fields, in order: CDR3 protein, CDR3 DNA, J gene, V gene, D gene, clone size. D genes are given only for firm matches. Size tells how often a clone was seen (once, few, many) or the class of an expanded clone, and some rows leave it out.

CASNPADSTDTQYF	TGTGCCAGCAACCCAGCGGATAGCACAGATACGCAGTATTTT	TRBJ2-3	TRBV6-5	.	.
CATSGAGFSYNEQFF	TGTGCCACTAGCGGAGCCGGTTTCTCCTACAATGAGCAGTTCTTC	TRBJ2-1	TRBV19	TRBD2	.
CASRSWGDTQYF	TGTGCCAGCAGGTCATGGGGGGATACGCAGTATTTT	TRBJ2-3	TRBV11-1	.	.
CASSSPTPSGTEAFF	TGTGCCAGCAGTTCCCCAACTCCATCGGGAACTGAAGCTTTCTTT	TRBJ1-1	TRBV11-2	.	few
CASSRSGAGQETQYF	TGTGCCAGCAGCCGTAGCGGGGCGGGCCAAGAGACCCAGTACTTC	TRBJ2-5	TRBV11-1	TRBD2	.
CASSLSTSGSREQYF	TGCGCCAGCAGCTTAAGTACTAGCGGGAGCCGTGAGCAGTACTTC	TRBJ2-7	TRBV5-1	TRBD2	.
CASSYSTGQVREDQYF	TGTGCCAGCAGTTACTCAACGGGACAGGTCAGGGAGGACCAGTACTTC	TRBJ2-5	TRBV6-5	TRBD1	.
CASSQAGTSGSGEQFF	TGTGCCAGCAGCCAAGCCGGGACTAGCGGGAGTGGTGAGCAGTTCTTC	TRBJ2-1	TRBV4-2	TRBD2	.
CASSAQGAGYEQYF	TGTGCCAGCAGCGCCCAGGGGGCAGGCTACGAGCAGTACTTC	TRBJ2-7	TRBV9	TRBD1	.
CASSTTGTTLREQYF	TGTGCCAGCAGCACCACCGGGACTACGTTACGGGAGCAGTACTTC	TRBJ2-7	TRBV9	TRBD2	.
CASSSPPTEAFF	TGTGCCAGCAGCTCGCCACCTACTGAAGCTTTCTTT	TRBJ1-1	TRBV11-2	.	.
CASSHEFWPQHF	TGTGCCAGCAGTCACGAGTTTTGGCCCCAGCATTTT	TRBJ1-5	TRBV6-6	.	.
CASRARTGRTNEAFF	TGTGCCAGCAGGGCAAGGACAGGCAGGACGAATGAAGCTTTCTTT	TRBJ1-1	TRBV28	TRBD1	.
CASSLLASGRAGETQYF	TGCGCCAGCAGCTTGTTGGCTAGCGGGAGGGCCGGAGAGACCCAGTACTTC	TRBJ2-5	TRBV5-1	TRBD2	once
CASSQDLPNPGQFF	TGCGCCAGCAGCCAAGATCTTCCGAACCCGGGGCAGTTCTTC	TRBJ2-1	TRBV4-1	.	.
CASSLGRAVQETQYF	TGTGCCAGCAGCTTAGGGCGAGCAGTTCAAGAGACCCAGTACTTC	TRBJ2-5	TRBV13	.	.
CASSSVALAKGGFF	TGTGCCAGCAGCTCCGTAGCCCTAGCCAAGGGTGGGTTCTTC	TRBJ2-1	TRBV7-2	.	.
CASSIDREGSWQFF	TGTGCCAGTAGTATAGATCGGGAAGGCTCTTGGCAGTTCTTC	TRBJ2-1	TRBV19	.	.
CASSLERQNIQYF	TGTGCCAGCAGCTTAGAACGTCAAAACATTCAGTACTTC	TRBJ2-4	TRBV7-2	.	.
CASRKGQPYNEQFF	TGTGCCAGTAGGAAGGGACAGCCTTACAATGAGCAGTTCTTC	TRBJ2-1	TRBV19	TRBD1	.
CASSEGRSSTDTQYF	TGTGCCAGCAGTGAGGGGCGGTCTAGCACAGATACGCAGTATTTT	TRBJ2-3	TRBV2	.	.
CATTGRVLTGELFF	TGTGCCACCACAGGCCGGGTTTTGACCGGGGAGCTGTTTTTT	TRBJ2-2	TRBV28	.	.